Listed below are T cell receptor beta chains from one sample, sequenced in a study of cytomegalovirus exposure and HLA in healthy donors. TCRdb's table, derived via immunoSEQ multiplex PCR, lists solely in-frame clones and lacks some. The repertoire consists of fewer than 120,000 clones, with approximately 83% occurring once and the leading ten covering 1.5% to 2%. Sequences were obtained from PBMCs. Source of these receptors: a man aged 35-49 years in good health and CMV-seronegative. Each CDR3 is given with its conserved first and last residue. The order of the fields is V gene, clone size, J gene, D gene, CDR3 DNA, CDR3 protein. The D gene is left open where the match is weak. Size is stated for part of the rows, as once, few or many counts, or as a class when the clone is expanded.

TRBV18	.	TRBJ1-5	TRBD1	TGTGCCAGCTCACCTGGACAGGGGCCCAGCCAGCCCCAGCATTTT	CASSPGQGPSQPQHF
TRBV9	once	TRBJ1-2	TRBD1	TGTGCCAGCAGCGTAGGTGGGACAGGCTATGGCTACACCTTC	CASSVGGTGYGYTF
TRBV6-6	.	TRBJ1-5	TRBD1	TGTGCCAGCAGTTACCGGGACAGGAACAATCAGCCCCAGCATTTT	CASSYRDRNNQPQHF
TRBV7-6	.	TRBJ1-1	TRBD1	TGTGCCAGCAGCACGACAGGGGGCGTTGAAGCTTTCTTT	CASSTTGGVEAFF
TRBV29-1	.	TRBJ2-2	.	TGCAGCGCTGAGGCGGGGGCGGACACCGGGGAGCTGTTTTTT	CSAEAGADTGELFF
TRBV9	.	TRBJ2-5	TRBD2	TGTGCCAGCAGCGTAGCTGGGACTAGCGCCCAAGAGACCCAGTACTTC	CASSVAGTSAQETQYF
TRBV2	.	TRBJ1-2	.	TGTGCCAGCCGGGACTGGACCTATGGCTACACCTTC	CASRDWTYGYTF
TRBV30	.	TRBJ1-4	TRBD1	TGTGCCTGGAGTGTATCCGGGACAGGGTATGAAAAACTGTTTTTT	CAWSVSGTGYEKLFF
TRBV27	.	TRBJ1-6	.	TGTGCCAGCAGTTTATCCGGGACATACGGTTCACCCCTCCACTTT	CASSLSGTYGSPLHF
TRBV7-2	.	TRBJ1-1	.	TGTGCCAGCAGCTTAGGAGGTTCGATGAACACTGAAGCTTTCTTT	CASSLGGSMNTEAFF
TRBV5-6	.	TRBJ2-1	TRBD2	TGTGCCAGCAGCTTGAGCAGGGCGGGGGGGTTCCATGAGCAGTTCTTC	CASSLSRAGGFHEQFF
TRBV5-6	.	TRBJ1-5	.	TGTGCCAGCAGCTTCGGACAGCCGCGAGATCAGCCCCAGCATTTT	CASSFGQPRDQPQHF
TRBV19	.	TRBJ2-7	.	TGTGCCAGTAGTACACAGGGGCGGGGATCCTACGAGCAGTACTTC	CASSTQGRGSYEQYF
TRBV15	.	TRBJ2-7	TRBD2	TGTGCCACCAGACGGATCGGGGGGGTTAGCGAGCAGTACTTC	CATRRIGGVSEQYF
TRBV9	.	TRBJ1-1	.	TGTGCCAGCAGCGTAGCGGGCGGGGCTGAAGCTTTCTTT	CASSVAGGAEAFF
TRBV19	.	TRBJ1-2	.	TGTGCCAGTAGTATTGGATGGGCAGGGACTAACTATGGCTACACCTTC	CASSIGWAGTNYGYTF
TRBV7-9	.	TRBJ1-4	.	TGTGCCAGCAGCAGAGATGCAACTAATGAAAAACTGTTTTTT	CASSRDATNEKLFF
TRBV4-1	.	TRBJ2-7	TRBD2	TGCGCCAGCAGCCAAGTGCTAGCGGGGGGATCCTACGAGCAGTACTTC	CASSQVLAGGSYEQYF
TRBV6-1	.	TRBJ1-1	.	TGTGCCAGCGGTGAAGGGAGGACTGAAGCTTTCTTT	CASGEGRTEAFF
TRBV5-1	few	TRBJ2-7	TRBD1	TGCGCCAGCAGCTTGGAGGGGGCGAGCTACGAGCAGTACTTC	CASSLEGASYEQYF
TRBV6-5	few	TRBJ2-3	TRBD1	TGTGCCAGCCGCTTGGGGGACAGGGACACAGATACGCAGTATTTT	CASRLGDRDTDTQYF
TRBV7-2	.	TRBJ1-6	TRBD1	TGTGCCAGCAGCTCCGTTCCAGGGGGTCTCCACTTT	CASSSVPGGLHF
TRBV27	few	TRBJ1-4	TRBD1	TGTGCCAGCAGTTTATCACGGACAGGGGGCCCTGGAGGAAAACTGTTTTTT	CASSLSRTGGPGGKLFF
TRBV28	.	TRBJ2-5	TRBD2	TGTGCCAGCAGTTTATTTATTGCGGGACTAGGCCTAAATAGAGAGACCCAGTACTTC	CASSLFIAGLGLNRETQYF
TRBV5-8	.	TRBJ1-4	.	TGTGCCAGCAGCTTGGGACAAACCGAAAATGAAAAACTGTTTTTT	CASSLGQTENEKLFF
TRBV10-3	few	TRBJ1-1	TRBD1	TGTGCCTCAAGACGACAGGGGACTGAAGCTTTCTTT	CASRRQGTEAFF
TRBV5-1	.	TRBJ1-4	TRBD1	TGCGCCAGCAGCCTACAGGGGGATAATGAAAAACTGTTTTTT	CASSLQGDNEKLFF
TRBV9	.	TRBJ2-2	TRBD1	TGTGCCAGCAGCGTAGACAGGGGGCGCAGCGGGGAGCTGTTTTTT	CASSVDRGRSGELFF
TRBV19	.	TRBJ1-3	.	TGTGCCAGTAGTATAGCAACCCGAGGGCGAAACACCATATATTTT	CASSIATRGRNTIYF
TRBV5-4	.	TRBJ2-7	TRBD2	TGTGCCAGCAGCTCCCCTAGCGGGGGGGCCCACGAGCAGTACTTC	CASSSPSGGAHEQYF